The clone carrying this TCR beta chain appeared once. These data are taken from a study of blood T cell repertoires in COVID-19. The CDR3 covers 16 residues. The V segment lost 4 bases and the J segment 3 bases; nucleotides outside the gene matches: 8. Germline V gene sequence: CDR1 PRHDT, CDR2 FYEKMQ (reference sequence). Sequencing used immunoSEQ multiplex PCR; TCRdb keeps in-frame clones, though not all of them. The table has about 140,000 clones, about three quarters seen once. The sample comprised peripheral blood. The rearrangement uses TRBV13 and TRBJ2-3; 9 bases match TRBD2. The receptor was derived from a man aged 50-60 years with acute or convalescent COVID-19. In nucleotides, the CDR3 is TGTGCCAGCAGCTCCGGTTTAGCGGGGGTTACAGATACGCAGTATTTT. Translating it yields CASSSGLAGVTDTQYF. The full variable domain, its missing parts supplied by reference TRBV13 and TRBJ2-3, is AAGVIQSPRHLIKEKRETATLKCYPIPRHDTVYWYQQGPGQDPQFLISFYEKMQSDKGSIPDRFSAQQFSDYHSELNMSSLELGDSALYFCASSSGLAGVTDTQYFGPGTRLTVL.